The clone carrying this TCR beta chain was detected many times. Its antigen is still unknown. RNA transcripts provided the template for amplifying TCR beta CDR3 regions. In the first round, RT-PCR was carried out with HTBI primers, and a multiplex PCR formed the second round. TCRdb recomputed calls from the multiplex PCR reads with MiXCR, one row per CDR3 protein. The repertoire holds roughly 610,000 distinct CDR3 sequences, 20% to 25% seen once, with more than 5.5% in the top ten. J gave up 2 bases and V 3 bases, and 6 bases lay outside the gene matches. Germline V gene lookup returns CDR1 DFQATT and CDR2 SNEGSKA (reference sequence). The CDR3 length is 14 residues. This specimen belongs to a study of Graves' ophthalmopathy and Graves' hyperthyroidism. Study-wide findings and caveats: Forecasting of ophthalmopathy progression by the model achieved around 71% sensitivity and approximately 72% specificity. Discrimination between ophthalmopathy and stable hyperthyroidism by a 13-signature model showed about 85% sensitivity and 70% to 82% specificity.

No donor had other autoimmune disease, uncontrolled infection, pregnancy or lactation. Sequenced sample: peripheral blood. The receptor comes from a woman between 18 and 29 years old with stable Graves' hyperthyroidism. Some clones in this sample may be carry-over from other donors' samples. V gene TRBV20-1 combines with J gene TRBJ2-7; 8 positions agree with TRBD1. CDR3 sequence: CSARGTGNPYEQYF. The CDR3 nucleotides read TGCAGTGCTAGGGGGACAGGCAATCCCTACGAGCAGTACTTC.